This TCR beta chain was found in a study of T-cell reconstitution after alpha-beta-depleted transplantation in children (dated by TCRdb to the mid-2010s). About the investigation overall: Using TCR repertoire profiling, the study quantitatively followed how T-cell immune reconstitution unfolded in children after TCRalphabeta/CD19-depleted allogeneic hematopoietic cell transplantation. Overall study results and their limits: Hyperexpanded clone frequencies declined over subsequent months; after one year, T-cell counts and TCRbeta diversity were mostly attributed to newly produced T cells. Apparently early alphabetaT-cell count recovery about two months after transplant reportedly relied on only several hundred rapidly expanded clones derived from non-depleted graft cells. In some patients, high TCRbeta diversity at day 60 was attributed to recipient T cells and intrathymic progenitors that had survived conditioning.

This clonotype was seen more than once but under ten times. Its antigen remains undetermined. The record has no base qualities; no much larger clone is one base away. Library preparation was by PCR. The sequencer was an Illumina HiSeq 2500. To normalize quantification of the TCRbeta repertoire, the TCR libraries were built with molecular barcoding that relied on unique molecular identifiers. The public reads were reanalyzed by TCRdb: fastp trimming at Q25, MiXCR alignment, in-frame beta chains only. Each CDR3 protein gets just one entry, which takes the most common genes and DNA from the rows behind it. The sample data list roughly 790,000 distinct CDR3 sequences, and roughly 15% of these were observed just once. The ten largest clones capture about 4.6% of the sample. The treatment or condition label, read with the paper, signifies: allogeneic hematopoietic cell transplantation with graft depleted of TCRalphabeta T cells and CD19 B cells. Transplant recipients were children who received TCRalphabeta/CD19-depleted allogeneic hematopoietic cell grafts.

The CDR3 runs 15 residues from the cysteine to the phenylalanine. Only the CDR3 part of the read is kept: 45 bases, read in frame from the first base. CDR1 and CDR2 were assigned from the germline V gene as SGHTS and YDEGEE. Trimming takes 3 bases from V and 1 base from J, and the germline ends sit 11 bases apart. This clonotype was obtained from a male patient younger than 18 who had a stem cell transplant for acute lymphoblastic leukemia, so the T cells may come from the graft donor. The specimen comprised PBMCs, mostly from graft donor cells, sampled 360 days after TCRalphabeta/CD19-depleted stem cell transplant. The chain couples TRBV5-8 to TRBJ1-5, with the D gene too uncertain to name. The CDR3: CASSSVKWSNQPQHF. The nucleotides are TGTGCCAGCAGCTCGGTAAAATGGAGCAATCAGCCCCAGCATTTT. Supplemented by the reference TRBV5-8 and TRBJ1-5 proteins around the CDR3, the complete variable domain is EAGVTQSPTHLIKTRGQQATLRCSPISGHTSVYWYQQALGLGLQFLLWYDEGEERNRGNFPPRFSGRQFPNYSSELNVNALELEDSALYLCASSSVKWSNQPQHFGDGTRLSIL.